At least ten counts were recorded for the clone carrying this TCR beta chain. As yet, its antigen is unknown. This sample is part of a study of human T cells and chemical hapten exposure. Time point here: pre-sensitization, week 0. Treatment defined: therapeutic diphenylcyclopropenone sensitization with weekly scalp DPC. Individual cDNA molecules had unique molecular identifiers attached to them by the library. TCRdb analysed the RACE reads with MiXCR anew, one entry per CDR3 protein. This sample carries 300,000 to 450,000 distinct CDR3 sequences, roughly 4.6% of them seen once, and the ten largest clones take 2.6%. Study-wide results and caveats: TCRs at high frequency, those above 1 in 1000, did not change with DPC sensitization.

With V trimmed by 6 bases and J by 4 bases, 6 bases remained unmatched. The CDR3 spans 15 residues. Germline-derived CDR1 and CDR2 are MNHNS and SASEGT. The chain is built from TRBV6-1 and TRBJ2-6, with 7 bases identical to TRBD1. This receptor was taken from a woman aged 45-65 years with alopecia areata. Some clones in this sample may be carry-over from other donors' samples. The sequences come from whole blood, collected in connection with sensitization to the hapten diphenylcyclopropenone (DPC). The DNA of the CDR3 is TGTGCCAGCAGGGAAACAGGGGCCGGGGCCAACGTCCTGACTTTC. This codes for CASRETGAGANVLTF.